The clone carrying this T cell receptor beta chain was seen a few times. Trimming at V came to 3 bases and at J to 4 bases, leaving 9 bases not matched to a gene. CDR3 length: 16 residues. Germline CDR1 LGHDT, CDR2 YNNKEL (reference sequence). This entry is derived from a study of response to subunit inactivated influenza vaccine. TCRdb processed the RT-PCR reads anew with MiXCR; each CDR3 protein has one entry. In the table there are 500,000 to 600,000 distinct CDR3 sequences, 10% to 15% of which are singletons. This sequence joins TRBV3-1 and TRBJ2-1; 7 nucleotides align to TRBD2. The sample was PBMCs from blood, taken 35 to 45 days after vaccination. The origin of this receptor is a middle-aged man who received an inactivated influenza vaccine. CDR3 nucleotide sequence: TGTGCCAGCAGCCATTATTCGGGGGGACGTTACAATGAGCAGTTCTTC. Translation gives CASSHYSGGRYNEQFF.